This T cell receptor (beta chain) was identified in a study of OX40 agonist ivuxolimab in advanced cancers. Method: immunoSEQ multiplex PCR; TCRdb's copy keeps in-frame clones and lacks some. The sample holds 25,000 to 40,000 clones, roughly 84% seen once. V lost 3 bases and J lost 0, with 13 bases in between. The CDR3 runs 16 residues. Germline CDR1 and CDR2: MDHEN and SYDVKM. The clonotype originates from an adult with an advanced solid tumor such as melanoma, head and neck, liver or kidney cancer. The sample here was CD4+ or CD8+ T cells sorted from blood, taken in a trial of the OX40 agonist ivuxolimab. The chain has TRBV28 and TRBJ2-3, with a tentative D call TRBD2 (5 bases). The CDR3 nucleotides read TGTGCCAGCAGTTTGGGGAGCGCGACTAGCACAGATACGCAGTATTTT. It is translated as CASSLGSATSTDTQYF.